The following is a TCR beta chain sequence with its context. Its antigen remains unidentified. These data belong to a study of shared clonotypes between healthy human individuals. Study outcomes and limitations: In the sorted subsets, rarefaction showed sequencing was incomplete despite large depth.

Clones were read by immunoSEQ multiplex PCR, and TCRdb kept only the in-frame ones, dropping some. This sample carries 2 million to 2.5 million clones, more than 80% of them seen once, and the ten largest clones take approximately 0.4%. The CDR3 consists of 14 residues. CDR1 is SGDLS and CDR2 is YYNGEE in the germline V gene. V lost 1 base, J lost 1 base, and 2 bases stayed unmatched. Sequencing was done on a sample of naive CD4+ T cells from PBMCs. As to subset: CD45RA+ positively selected. The receptor comes from a man between 18 and 35 years old in good health. Some clones in this sample may be carry-over from other donors' samples. The chain links TRBV9 to TRBJ2-7, with TRBD1 matching 7 bases. CDR3 region: CASSVSQGSYEQYF. Written as DNA, the CDR3 is TGTGCCAGCAGCGTATCACAGGGGTCCTACGAGCAGTACTTC.